The present entry profiles one T cell receptor beta chain with its context. Its antigen is not known. This sample is part of a study of PD-1 blockade in classical Hodgkin lymphoma. Points from the study as a whole: Undefined causes, possibly disease activity or prior therapy, underlie the repertoire differences.

CDR3 length: 15 residues. The germline CDR1 and CDR2 sequences are MDHEN and SYDVKM. Trimming at V came to 5 bases and at J to 7 bases, leaving 6 bases not matched to a gene. Noted time point: newly diagnosed, previously untreated cHL patient sample. A comparison was provided by newly diagnosed, untreated classical Hodgkin lymphoma PBMCs. Clones were read by immunoSEQ multiplex PCR, and TCRdb kept only the in-frame ones, dropping some. The table shows 20,000 to 25,000 clones, with around 94% occurring only once. This chain uses TRBV28 with TRBJ1-4; 11 bases map to TRBD1. The sequenced material came from peripheral blood mononuclear cells (PBMCs). This receptor was taken from a human donor with classical Hodgkin lymphoma. For the CDR3, the DNA is TGTGCCAGCAGTCTAAAGGACAGGGGGCGTGAAAAACTGTTTTTT. It encodes CASSLKDRGREKLFF.